This TCR beta chain was profiled in a study of metastatic and nonmetastatic thyroid tumors. The entire patient cohort was treatment-naive prior to thyroid surgery. TCRdb re-analyzed the PCR reads through MiXCR. The sample includes approximately 13,000 clones, approximately 32% of them seen just once. CDR3 length equals 14 residues. CDR1 and CDR2 (germline): MNHNS, SASEGT. V gave up 7 bases and J gave up 3 bases, with 12 bases separating them. The TCR originated in a female donor with papillary thyroid cancer or a benign thyroid nodule (not recorded which). Some clones in this sample may be carry-over from other donors' samples. This rearrangement joins TRBV6-1 to TRBJ1-4; D might be TRBD1 (5 bases). The source material was tumor tissue. The CDR3 DNA follows: TGTGCCAGCAAGACGAGGACACCTAATGAAAAACTGTTTTTT. Translation: CASKTRTPNEKLFF.